This T cell receptor (beta chain) was recovered during a study of technical replicates of blood from a handful of donors. The assay was immunoSEQ multiplex PCR, and TCRdb's table has in-frame clones only and misses some. The repertoire has over 45,000 clones, roughly 92% of them found once; the top ten carry 3.9%. J lost 2 bases, V lost 3 bases, and 7 bases had no gene match. Germline V gene sequence: CDR1 SGHVS, CDR2 FQNEAQ. The CDR3 is 16 residues long. V gene TRBV7-8 combines with J gene TRBJ2-3; 8 bases line up with TRBD2. Sequenced input: PBMCs. The TCR originated in a human donor in good health. Some clones in this sample may be carry-over from other donors' samples. The CDR3, as DNA: TGTGCCAGCAGCTTGCGACTAGCGAGAATCACAGATACGCAGTATTTT. Its translation: CASSLRLARITDTQYF.